Only a few counts were recorded for the clone carrying this T cell receptor (beta chain). Profiled with immunoSEQ multiplex PCR; TCRdb holds only in-frame clones, not every one. This repertoire shows more than 200,000 clones, 70% found once; its top ten account for about 16%. The CDR3 has 14 amino acids. Germline CDR1 reads MNHEY; CDR2 reads SMNVEV (reference sequence). V was clipped by 8 bases and J by 2 bases, with 16 bases between them. The data were taken from a study of cytotoxic CD8 clonotypes in ibrutinib-treated CLL. The sample was PBMCs, taken after 24 months of ibrutinib treatment. The chain carries TRBV27 and TRBJ2-7; D uncertain. This TCR was recovered from a human donor with chronic lymphocytic leukemia. The CDR3 region is CASAHPGPTYEQYF. The CDR3 nucleotides are TGTGCCAGCGCCCATCCAGGCCCGACCTACGAGCAGTACTTC.